Listed below are T cell receptor beta chains from one sample, sequenced in a study of memory CD4+ T cells and cytomegalovirus serostatus. Assay used: immunoSEQ multiplex PCR; TCRdb lists only in-frame clones, some missing. The profile covers approximately 65,000 clones, with 75% to 80% appearing a single time and 0.88% taken by the ten largest. The sample comprised memory CD4+ T cells from blood. These receptors originate from an adult in good health and CMV-seronegative. Both conserved end residues are part of each CDR3. D genes are given only for firm matches. Some rows have no size entry. The others give once, few or many, or a class for an expanded clone.

>TRBJ1-6|once|TRBV27|TRBD1
CASSPYAGTGFSPLHF
TGTGCCAGCAGTCCCTATGCCGGGACAGGGTTCTCACCCCTCCACTTT
>TRBJ2-7|once|TRBV7-8|.
CASSARQVLSSYEQYF
TGTGCCAGCAGCGCGCGACAGGTCTTAAGCTCCTACGAGCAGTACTTC
>TRBJ1-5|.|TRBV5-5|.
CASSFISANQPQHF
TGTGCCAGCAGCTTTATCTCGGCGAATCAGCCCCAGCATTTT
>TRBJ2-1|.|TRBV2|.
CASSTLGQEQFF
TGTGCCAGCAGTACCCTCGGACAGGAGCAGTTCTTC
>TRBJ2-1|.|TRBV7-2|TRBD2
CASSLPAGRGNEQFF
TGTGCCAGCAGCTTACCAGCGGGAAGGGGCAATGAGCAGTTCTTC
>TRBJ2-7|.|TRBV9|.
CASSKTTEGEQYF
TGTGCCAGCAGCAAGACTACCGAAGGCGAGCAGTACTTC
>TRBJ2-1|.|TRBV11-3|.
CASSLGRASSYNEQFF
TGTGCCAGCAGCTTAGGGCGGGCCAGCTCCTACAATGAGCAGTTCTTC
>TRBJ1-2|few|TRBV7-9|TRBD1
CASSPGQGITYGYTF
TGTGCCAGCAGCCCCGGACAGGGAATCACCTATGGCTACACCTTC
>TRBJ2-3|.|TRBV4-3|.
CASSPGGAGDTQYF
TGCGCCAGCAGCCCAGGAGGGGCAGGGGATACGCAGTATTTT
>TRBJ2-4|.|TRBV11-3|TRBD1
CASSPGGQGGHIQYF
TGTGCCAGCAGCCCAGGGGGACAGGGGGGTCACATTCAGTACTTC
>TRBJ1-5|few|TRBV19|TRBD1
CASIGQGMQPQHF
TGTGCCAGTATCGGACAGGGTATGCAGCCCCAGCATTTT
>TRBJ1-2|.|TRBV30|.
CAIAKPNYGYTF
TGTGCCATTGCAAAGCCCAACTATGGCTACACCTTC
>TRBJ1-1|.|TRBV19|.
CASKEGRVNTEAFF
TGTGCCAGTAAGGAGGGTAGAGTAAACACTGAAGCTTTCTTT
>TRBJ1-1|.|TRBV7-3|.
CASSQYRVMNTEAFF
TGTGCCAGCAGCCAATACAGGGTAATGAACACTGAAGCTTTCTTT
>TRBJ1-1|.|TRBV2|.
CASSEQVGREAFF
TGTGCCAGCAGTGAACAGGTGGGCAGGGAAGCTTTCTTT
>TRBJ2-7|.|TRBV2|.
CASSGSLFRSYEQYF
TGTGCCAGCAGTGGGTCATTATTCCGTTCCTACGAGCAGTACTTC
>TRBJ1-4|.|TRBV11-2|TRBD1
CASSSWTGGISEKLFF
TGTGCCAGCAGCTCATGGACAGGGGGCATATCTGAAAAACTGTTTTTT
>TRBJ1-1|.|TRBV7-9|.
CASSLADEAFF
TGTGCCAGCAGCTTAGCAGATGAAGCTTTCTTT
>TRBJ1-4|.|TRBV6-1|.
CASSEAARGEKLFF
TGTGCCAGCAGTGAAGCTGCCCGGGGTGAAAAACTGTTTTTT
>TRBJ1-1|few|TRBV25-1|TRBD1
CASSETTGSTEAFF
TGTGCCAGCAGTGAGACGACAGGGTCCACTGAAGCTTTCTTT
>TRBJ1-2|few|TRBV28|.
CASSTQGYGYTF
TGTGCCAGCAGCACGCAAGGATATGGCTACACCTTC
>TRBJ2-6|.|TRBV21-1|.
CASSIDPGQVVSGANVLTF
TGTGCCAGCAGCATCGATCCGGGACAGGTTGTCTCTGGGGCCAACGTCCTGACTTTC
>TRBJ1-4|.|TRBV6-6|.
CACTKTRATNEKLFF
TGTGCCTGCACGAAAACACGAGCAACTAATGAAAAACTGTTTTTT
>TRBJ1-1|.|TRBV30|.
CAWSFGPMNTEAFF
TGTGCCTGGAGTTTTGGACCGATGAACACTGAAGCTTTCTTT
>TRBJ2-3|.|TRBV28|TRBD2
CASSFLNGGADTQYF
TGTGCCAGCAGTTTCCTAAATGGGGGGGCAGATACGCAGTATTTT
>TRBJ2-1|.|TRBV2|TRBD1
CASSEMGQSLQFF
TGTGCCAGCAGTGAAATGGGACAGAGTTTGCAGTTCTTC
>TRBJ1-1|.|TRBV7-2|.
CASRMSTEAFF
TGTGCCAGCAGGATGAGCACTGAAGCTTTCTTT
>TRBJ2-1|.|TRBV11-3|.
CASSLDRLNEQFF
TGTGCCAGCAGCTTAGATCGCCTCAATGAGCAGTTCTTC
>TRBJ1-3|.|TRBV19|.
CASSPGGRSGNTIYF
TGTGCCAGTAGCCCTGGAGGGCGTTCTGGAAACACCATATATTTT
>TRBJ2-1|.|TRBV7-8|TRBD2
CASSSTSGGNEQFF
TGTGCCAGCAGCTCCACCTCGGGGGGCAATGAGCAGTTCTTC
>TRBJ2-5|.|TRBV5-1|.
CASSLAGETQYF
TGCGCCAGCAGCTTGGCCGGGGAGACCCAGTACTTC
>TRBJ2-2|once|TRBV28|.
CASRSGGGRWNGELFF
TGTGCCAGCAGATCCGGGGGCGGGAGATGGAACGGGGAGCTGTTTTTT
>TRBJ2-3|few|TRBV5-1|TRBD2
CASSLEGTSGIDTQYF
TGCGCCAGCAGCTTGGAAGGGACTAGCGGAATAGATACGCAGTATTTT
>TRBJ1-2|.|TRBV10-3|.
CASTFGSRYGYTF
TGTGCCAGCACCTTTGGCAGCCGCTATGGCTACACCTTC
>TRBJ2-7|.|TRBV7-9|.
CASSLGARTYEQYF
TGTGCCAGCAGCTTAGGGGCTCGCACCTACGAGCAGTACTTC
>TRBJ1-1|few|TRBV7-3|.
CASSLERGGAFF
TGTGCCAGCAGCCTAGAGAGAGGTGGGGCTTTCTTT
>TRBJ2-1|.|TRBV5-1|.
CASSLEPSRDDFF
TGCGCCAGCAGCTTGGAACCTAGCAGGGACGATTTCTTC
>TRBJ2-3|many|TRBV4-2|.
CASSPQGGSEDTQYF
TGTGCCAGCAGCCCACAGGGTGGGAGTGAGGATACGCAGTATTTT
>TRBJ2-2|.|TRBV5-4|TRBD1
CASRKTGLNTGELFF
TGTGCCAGCCGGAAGACAGGGTTGAACACCGGGGAGCTGTTTTTT
>TRBJ1-2|.|TRBV10-3|TRBD1
CAIRAGTGVGGNYGYTF
TGTGCCATCAGAGCCGGGACAGGGGTGGGGGGTAACTATGGCTACACCTTC
>TRBJ2-5|.|TRBV19|TRBD2
CASSSSGRGETQYF
TGTGCCAGTAGTTCTAGCGGGAGGGGCGAGACCCAGTACTTC
>TRBJ2-5|.|TRBV28|.
CASSSPGPLGETQYF
TGTGCCAGCAGTTCACCGGGCCCTCTTGGGGAGACCCAGTACTTC
>TRBJ1-3|.|TRBV9|.
CASSVEGVGAGNTIYF
TGTGCCAGCAGCGTAGAGGGAGTGGGCGCTGGAAACACCATATATTTT
>TRBJ2-3|.|TRBV28|.
CASSFGSTDTQYF
TGTGCCAGCAGTTTTGGCAGCACAGATACGCAGTATTTT
>TRBJ2-2|few|TRBV27|TRBD1
CASRPGTGGMTGELFF
TGTGCCAGCAGACCCGGGACAGGGGGAATGACCGGGGAGCTGTTTTTT
>TRBJ2-2|.|TRBV18|TRBD2
CASSPRAGSGIPEELFF
TGTGCCAGCTCACCCAGGGCGGGTAGCGGGATTCCCGAGGAGCTGTTTTTT
>TRBJ2-1|.|TRBV5-1|TRBD2
CASRLAGESYNEQFF
TGCGCCAGCCGACTAGCGGGAGAGTCCTACAATGAGCAGTTCTTC
>TRBJ1-5|.|TRBV7-2|.
CASSLRGVGNQPQHF
TGTGCCAGCAGCCTCCGGGGCGTCGGCAATCAGCCCCAGCATTTT
>TRBJ2-7|.|TRBV30|.
CAWRLQGIGEQYF
TGTGCCTGGAGATTACAGGGAATCGGCGAGCAGTACTTC
>TRBJ1-1|few|TRBV9|.
CASSPRFLPRLGNTEAFF
TGTGCCAGCAGCCCCCGTTTCCTGCCTCGGCTGGGGAACACTGAAGCTTTCTTT
>TRBJ1-2|.|TRBV7-9|.
CASSLVSGNHGYTF
TGTGCCAGCAGCTTAGTGTCGGGGAACCATGGCTACACCTTC
>TRBJ2-7|once|TRBV6-6|TRBD1
CAGAPGWDREHEQYF
TGTGCCGGCGCGCCGGGTTGGGACAGGGAGCACGAGCAGTACTTC
>TRBJ1-1|once|TRBV2|.
CASSTDLNTEAFF
TGTGCCAGCAGTACAGACCTTAACACTGAAGCTTTCTTT
>TRBJ1-2|.|TRBV9|TRBD1
CASSPDRGRGYTF
TGTGCCAGCAGCCCGGACAGGGGGCGTGGCTACACCTTC
>TRBJ1-5|.|TRBV29-1|TRBD1
CSVRGTGFDQPQHF
TGCAGCGTCCGAGGGACAGGGTTCGATCAGCCCCAGCATTTT
>TRBJ1-1|few|TRBV9|.
CASSAGDGGITEAFF
TGTGCCAGCAGCGCAGGGGACGGCGGGATCACTGAAGCTTTCTTT
>TRBJ1-3|.|TRBV2|TRBD1
CASSGQGALSGNTIYF
TGTGCCAGCAGTGGACAGGGGGCCCTCTCTGGAAACACCATATATTTT